The rows below give T cell receptor beta chains drawn from one sample of a study of blood T cells in healthy people across ages. One entry per CDR3 protein results from TCRdb running MiXCR on the 5' RACE reads. Among 1.5 million or so distinct CDR3 sequences, roughly 43% were seen once, and the ten largest hold 4%. Specimen: blood. These receptors were taken from a woman under 30 in good health. Each CDR3 is given with its conserved first and last residue. D genes are given only for firm matches. Size is omitted from some rows. Given values are once, few, many or a class for expanded clones.

v_gene	j_gene	abundance	d_gene	CDR3aa	CDR3nt
TRBV5-1	TRBJ1-4	-	TRBD1	CASSPDREGEKLFF	TGCGCCAGCAGCCCGGACAGGGAGGGTGAAAAACTGTTTTTT
TRBV29-1	TRBJ1-2	-	-	CSVTGGPSRGYTF	TGCAGCGTTACGGGGGGTCCCAGTCGTGGCTACACCTTC
TRBV12-3/TRBV12-4	TRBJ2-5	-	-	CASKYGGGNEQYF	TGTGCCAGCAAGTACGGGGGTGGCAATGAGCAGTACTTC
TRBV6-5	TRBJ1-2	few	-	CASSYSGKWSGGYTF	TGTGCCAGCAGTTACTCGGGAAAATGGTCCGGCGGCTACACCTTC
TRBV29-1	TRBJ2-7	-	TRBD2	CSVGAGPIVYNEQYF	TGCAGCGTTGGAGCGGGACCCATAGTTTACAATGAGCAGTACTTC
TRBV7-8	TRBJ2-5	-	-	CASSVELSGETQYF	TGTGCCAGCAGCGTAGAACTGTCAGGGGAGACCCAGTACTTC
TRBV11-2	TRBJ2-7	-	-	CASSPWSRDDYHEQYF	TGTGCCAGCAGCCCCTGGTCCAGGGATGATTACCACGAGCAGTACTTC
TRBV4-3	TRBJ2-1	few	TRBD1	CASSRRQGGSYNEQFF	TGCGCCAGCAGCAGGCGACAGGGTGGGTCCTACAATGAGCAGTTCTTC
TRBV12-3/TRBV12-4	TRBJ1-2	-	TRBD1	CASSSGQAGSYGYTF	TGTGCCAGCAGTTCCGGACAGGCAGGCAGCTATGGCTACACCTTC
TRBV20-1	TRBJ1-6	-	-	CSARVAGNSPLHF	TGCAGTGCTAGAGTAGCCGGAAATTCACCCCTCCACTTT
TRBV27	TRBJ2-1	few	-	CASSLSALNEQFF	TGTGCCAGCAGTTTATCGGCCCTCAATGAGCAGTTCTTC
TRBV3-1	TRBJ2-7	-	TRBD2	CASSHIAGAYEQYF	TGTGCCAGCAGCCATATAGCGGGGGCCTACGAGCAGTACTTC
TRBV12-3/TRBV12-4	TRBJ2-7	few	-	CATLKRADEQYF	TGTGCCACCCTAAAGAGGGCGGACGAGCAGTACTTC
TRBV29-1	TRBJ2-1	-	-	CSVTLGSSGRTYNEQFF	TGCAGCGTGACTCTGGGGAGTTCAGGGAGGACCTACAATGAGCAGTTCTTC
TRBV7-9	TRBJ2-1	-	TRBD2	CASTFGGGSEQFF	TGTGCCAGCACCTTCGGGGGGGGAAGCGAGCAGTTCTTC
TRBV27	TRBJ2-1	-	-	CASSSTRGTSYNEQFF	TGTGCCAGCAGTTCTACGCGGGGAACCTCCTACAATGAGCAGTTCTTC
TRBV20-1	TRBJ1-2	-	-	CSARDHRVRGYTF	TGCAGTGCTAGAGATCACAGGGTCCGGGGCTACACCTTC
TRBV24-1	TRBJ1-2	-	-	CATSGLIPGAGNLSNYGYTF	TGTGCCACCAGTGGCCTAATTCCGGGTGCAGGGAATCTTTCTAACTATGGCTACACCTTC
TRBV4-1	TRBJ2-7	few	TRBD1	CASSQSTGTSYEQYF	TGCGCCAGCAGCCAATCGACAGGGACCTCCTACGAGCAGTACTTC
TRBV11-2	TRBJ1-1	-	-	CASSFLQGTEAFF	TGTGCCAGCAGCTTCCTGCAGGGGACTGAAGCTTTCTTT
TRBV5-1	TRBJ2-1	-	-	CASSFEGLNEQFF	TGCGCCAGCAGCTTCGAGGGTTTGAATGAGCAGTTCTTC
TRBV10-3	TRBJ1-1	once	-	CAANRAMNTEAFF	TGTGCCGCAAACAGGGCTATGAACACTGAAGCTTTCTTT
TRBV7-9	TRBJ2-2	-	TRBD1	CACRTSSGTGNTGELFF	TGTGCCTGCAGGACGAGCTCCGGGACAGGGAACACCGGGGAGCTGTTTTTT
TRBV6-2/TRBV6-3	TRBJ2-1	many	-	CASSYPNEQFF	TGTGCCAGCAGTTACCCCAATGAGCAGTTCTTC
TRBV2	TRBJ2-5	few	-	CASSETSGKGTQYF	TGTGCCAGCAGTGAAACCTCCGGGAAGGGGACCCAGTACTTC
TRBV6-5	TRBJ1-1	-	-	CASSYSRGKGRFAAEAFF	TGTGCCAGCAGTTACTCGAGAGGAAAGGGTCGTTTTGCGGCTGAAGCTTTCTTT
TRBV20-1	TRBJ2-5	-	-	CSARDKETQYF	TGCAGTGCTAGAGACAAAGAGACCCAGTACTTC
TRBV20-1	TRBJ2-3	-	-	CSASRLDTDTQYF	TGCAGTGCTAGTAGACTAGATACAGATACGCAGTATTTT
TRBV6-2/TRBV6-3	TRBJ2-7	many	-	CASSSVGEQYF	TGTGCCAGCAGCTCCGTTGGCGAGCAGTACTTC
TRBV6-1	TRBJ2-6	-	TRBD1	CAGTGSGANVLTF	TGTGCCGGGACAGGGAGCGGGGCCAACGTCCTGACTTTC
TRBV7-2	TRBJ2-3	-	TRBD2	CASSFSGRPKTDTQYF	TGTGCCAGCAGCTTCAGCGGGAGGCCTAAAACAGATACGCAGTATTTT
TRBV20-1	TRBJ2-7	-	-	CSASGLKEQYF	TGCAGTGCCTCGGGTCTCAAAGAGCAGTACTTC
TRBV12-3/TRBV12-4	TRBJ2-3	-	-	CASSIRELVTDMQYF	TGTGCCAGCAGCATCCGGGAACTAGTAACAGATATGCAGTATTTT
TRBV7-8	TRBJ1-5	-	-	CASSVSHGQPQHF	TGTGCCAGCAGCGTCTCCCACGGTCAGCCCCAGCATTTT
TRBV24-1	TRBJ1-2	once	-	CATSEEEDYGYTF	TGTGCCACCAGTGAGGAGGAGGACTATGGCTACACCTTC
TRBV7-9	TRBJ2-7	few	-	CASSLAPNSYEQYF	TGTGCCAGCAGCTTAGCCCCAAACTCCTACGAGCAGTACTTC
TRBV25-1	TRBJ2-5	many	-	CASSEYSVGQETQYF	TGTGCCAGCAGTGAATACTCAGTAGGCCAAGAGACCCAGTACTTC
TRBV7-2	TRBJ1-5	-	-	CASSVTVRGQPQHF	TGTGCCAGCAGCGTGACAGTTAGAGGTCAGCCCCAGCATTTT
TRBV18	TRBJ1-6	-	-	CASSPQGRGSPLHF	TGTGCCAGCTCACCACAGGGACGGGGTTCACCCCTCCACTTT
TRBV28	TRBJ2-7	-	TRBD1	CASSYRTGRSYEQYF	TGTGCCAGCAGTTATAGGACAGGTAGGTCCTACGAGCAGTACTTC
TRBV7-9	TRBJ2-3	few	-	CASSGRVTKVSTQYF	TGTGCCAGCAGCGGCCGGGTCACGAAAGTTTCGACGCAGTATTTT
TRBV12-3/TRBV12-4	TRBJ1-2	few	-	CASSPSMGGYTF	TGTGCCAGCAGCCCGAGCATGGGTGGCTACACCTTC
TRBV4-1	TRBJ1-5	few	-	CASSQAVYISNQPQHF	TGCGCCAGCAGCCAAGCGGTTTACATTAGCAATCAGCCCCAGCATTTT
TRBV6-1	TRBJ2-3	-	TRBD1	CASSKDRARTDTQYF	TGTGCCAGCAGCAAAGACAGGGCCCGCACAGATACGCAGTATTTT
TRBV5-1	TRBJ2-7	few	-	CASSLNLGHNKEQYF	TGCGCCAGCAGCTTGAATTTGGGGCACAACAAGGAGCAGTACTTC
TRBV20-1	TRBJ1-2	-	-	CSARDLKGTGGYTF	TGCAGTGCTAGAGACCTAAAGGGGACGGGGGGCTACACCTTC
TRBV4-1	TRBJ2-1	-	TRBD2	CASSRSFSGGKAEQFF	TGCGCCAGCAGCCGCAGCTTTAGCGGGGGGAAGGCTGAGCAGTTCTTC
TRBV7-2	TRBJ2-1	few	-	CASSLDSSSWNEQFF	TGTGCCAGCAGCTTAGATTCTAGTAGTTGGAATGAGCAGTTCTTC